These 11 T cell receptor beta chains originate from one sample sequenced in a study of blood T cell repertoires in COVID-19. Assay: immunoSEQ multiplex PCR; the TCRdb copy retains only in-frame clones and omits some. The sample has 250,000 to 300,000 clones, 86% seen once. The specimen sequenced was peripheral blood. The source is a woman in her 30s with COVID-19, enrolled during active disease.

In its sample, this clone was seen once. J is TRBJ2-1 and V is TRBV11-3, with TRBD2 identical over 9 bases. The V gene end was trimmed by 5 bases and the J gene end by 4 bases; junction bases not matched to a gene: 9. Per germline, CDR1 SGHNT and CDR2 YENEEA. The CDR3 contains 16 residues. The CDR3 here is CASSPYGLAPYNEQFF. CDR3 nucleotides: TGTGCCAGCAGCCCCTACGGACTAGCGCCTTACAATGAGCAGTTCTTC.

The chain couples TRBV10-1 to TRBJ1-1; D is ambiguous. Germline V gene data show CDR1 as WNHNN and CDR2 as SYGVQD (reference sequence). CDR3 length: 12 amino acids. Trimming cost V 0 bases and J 6 bases, with 5 bases left between them. The CDR3 protein is CASSESFAEAFF. DNA for the CDR3: TGCGCCAGCAGTGAGTCGTTCGCTGAAGCTTTCTTT.

The CDR3 DNA is TGTGCCAGCAGCTTTGACAAGCCCTACGAGCAGTACTTC. This gives the protein CASSFDKPYEQYF. This chain uses TRBV11-1 with TRBJ2-7; the D is unclear. This CDR3 spans 13 amino acids. Between the trimmed V and J ends, which lost 3 bases and 2 bases, there was a span of 8 bases. The germline CDR1 and CDR2 sequences are SGHAT and FQDESV (reference sequence).

The chain employs TRBV5-4 and TRBJ1-2; D is uncertain. This CDR3 has 14 amino acids. The ends were cut back, 0 bases at V and 0 bases at J, with 6 bases in the middle. Germline CDR1 SGHNT, CDR2 YYREEE (reference sequence). The CDR3 region has the DNA TGTGCCAGCAGCTTGGCCAGCGCTAACTATGGCTACACCTTC. Translating gives CASSLASANYGYTF. Using reference TRBV5-4 and TRBJ1-2 for the parts outside the CDR3, the full variable domain is ETGVTQSPTHLIKTRGQQVTLRCSSQSGHNTVSWYQQALGQGPQFIFQYYREEENGRGNFPPRFSGLQFPNYSSELNVNALELDDSALYLCASSLASANYGYTFGSGTRLTVV.

This rearrangement joins TRBV30 to TRBJ1-2; D possibly corresponds to TRBD1 (6 bases). Germline CDR1 reads GTSNPN; CDR2 reads SVGIG (reference sequence). Deletions cut 8 bases from V and 8 bases from J, with 36 bases between. The CDR3 has 18 amino acids. CDR3 amino acids: CARLSRGEGNPLLYGYTF. DNA of the CDR3: TGTGCCCGATTATCCAGGGGTGAGGGTAACCCCCTTCTATACGGCTACACCTTC.

The chain has TRBV27 and TRBJ2-5, with D perhaps matching TRBD2 (7 bases). V lost 1 base and J 1 base, leaving 10 bases between the germline ends. Germline CDR1 is MNHEY and CDR2 is SMNVEV (reference sequence). This CDR3 has 15 residues. CDR3 sequence: CASSLLGGPQETQYF. CDR3 bases: TGTGCCAGCAGTTTATTGGGGGGGCCCCAAGAGACCCAGTACTTC.

The chain has TRBV28 and TRBJ2-5; 11 nucleotides align to TRBD2. V lost 6 bases, J lost 4 bases, and 10 bases stayed unmatched. This CDR3 is built from 16 residues. CDR1 is MDHEN, CDR2 SYDVKM, per germline. The CDR3: CASRPPSGGQVETQYF. Here the CDR3 DNA reads TGTGCCAGCAGACCTCCTAGCGGGGGGCAGGTAGAGACCCAGTACTTC.

This clone has more than one count but fewer than ten. This rearrangement joins TRBV27 to TRBJ2-7; D might be TRBD2 (5 bases). The CDR3 length is 14 residues. The V and J ends lost 5 bases and 4 bases respectively, with 15 bases between them. Germline V gives CDR1 MNHEY, CDR2 SMNVEV (reference sequence). As DNA, the CDR3 is TGTGCCAGCAGTACTACGGGAAGCGTTTACGAGCAGTACTTC. It codes for CASSTTGSVYEQYF.

This chain links TRBV7-8 with TRBJ2-5; D possibly corresponds to TRBD1 (5 bases). V was pared by 5 bases and J by 4 bases, with 20 bases between. The CDR3 consists of 16 residues. The germline V gene has CDR1 SGHVS and CDR2 FQNEAQ. CDR3 sequence (DNA): TGTGCCAGCAGCCCCGGCAGGGAACCTCCAGGAGAGACCCAGTACTTC. Translating it yields CASSPGREPPGETQYF.

The V call is TRBV28, the J call TRBJ2-3; possible D gene TRBD2, 5 bases. This CDR3 region has 15 residues. From germline, CDR1 is MDHEN and CDR2 SYDVKM. Trimming removed 3 bases at V and 4 bases at J, with 14 bases between. The CDR3 region has the DNA TGTGCCAGCAGTTTGGCGGGCGCCCGGGCAGATACGCAGTATTTT. Translated: CASSLAGARADTQYF.

The chain employs TRBV4-2 and TRBJ1-1, with D possibly matching TRBD1 (5 bases). CDR1 is LGHNA and CDR2 is YNFKEQ in the germline V gene. Trimming left V 0 bases short and J 7 bases short, with 9 bases between. CDR3 length: 13 residues. DNA for the CDR3: TGTGCCAGCAGCCAAGACCTACAGGATGAAGCTTTCTTT. Translating it yields CASSQDLQDEAFF.